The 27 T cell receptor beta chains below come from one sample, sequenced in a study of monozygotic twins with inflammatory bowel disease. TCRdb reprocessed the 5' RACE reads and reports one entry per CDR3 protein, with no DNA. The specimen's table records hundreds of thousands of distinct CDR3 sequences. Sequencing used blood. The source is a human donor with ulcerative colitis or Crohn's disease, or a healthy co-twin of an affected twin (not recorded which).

The CDR3 spells CASSFFYNSNQPQHF. The chain combines TRBV7-2 with TRBJ1-5. CDR3 length: 15 amino acids. Germline lookup yields CDR1 SGHTA and CDR2 FQGNSA.

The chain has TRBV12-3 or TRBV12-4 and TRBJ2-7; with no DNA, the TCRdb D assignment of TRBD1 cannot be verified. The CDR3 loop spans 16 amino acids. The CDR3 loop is CASSLGAGTTSYEQYF.

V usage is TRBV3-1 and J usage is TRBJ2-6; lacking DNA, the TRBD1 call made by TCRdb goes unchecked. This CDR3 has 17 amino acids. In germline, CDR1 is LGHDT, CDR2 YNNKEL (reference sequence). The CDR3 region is CASSRASGGSGANVLTF. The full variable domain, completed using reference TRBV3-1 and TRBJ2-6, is DTAVSQTPKYLVTQMGNDKSIKCEQNLGHDTMYWYKQDSKKFLKIMFSYNNKELIINETVPNRFSPKSPDKAHLNLHINSLELGDSAVYFCASSRASGGSGANVLTFGAGSRLTVL.

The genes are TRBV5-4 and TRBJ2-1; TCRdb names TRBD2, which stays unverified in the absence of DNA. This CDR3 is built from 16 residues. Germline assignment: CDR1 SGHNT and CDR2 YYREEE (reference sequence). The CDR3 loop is CASSRLLAADYNEQFF.

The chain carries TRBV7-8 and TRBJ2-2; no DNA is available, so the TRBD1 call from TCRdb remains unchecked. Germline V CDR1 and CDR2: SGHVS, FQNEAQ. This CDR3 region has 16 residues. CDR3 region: CASSSWDRVGTGELFF.

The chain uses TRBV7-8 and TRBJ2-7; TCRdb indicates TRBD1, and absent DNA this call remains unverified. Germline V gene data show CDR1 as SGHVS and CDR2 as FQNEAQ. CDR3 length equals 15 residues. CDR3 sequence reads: CASSGPDRGTYEQYF.

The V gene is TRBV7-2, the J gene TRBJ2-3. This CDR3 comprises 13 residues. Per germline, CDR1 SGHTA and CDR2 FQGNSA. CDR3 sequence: CASSLGYRDTQYF.

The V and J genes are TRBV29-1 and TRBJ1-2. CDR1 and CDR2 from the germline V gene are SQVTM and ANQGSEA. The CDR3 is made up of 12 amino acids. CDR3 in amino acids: CSVEVGGHGYTF.

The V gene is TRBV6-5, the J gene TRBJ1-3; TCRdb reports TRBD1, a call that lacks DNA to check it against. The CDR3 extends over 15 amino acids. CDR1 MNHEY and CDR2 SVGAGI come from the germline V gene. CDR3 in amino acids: CASSYDRGTGNTIYF.

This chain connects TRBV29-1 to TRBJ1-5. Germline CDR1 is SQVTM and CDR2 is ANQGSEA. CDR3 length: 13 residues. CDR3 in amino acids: CSAIDQPNQPQHF.

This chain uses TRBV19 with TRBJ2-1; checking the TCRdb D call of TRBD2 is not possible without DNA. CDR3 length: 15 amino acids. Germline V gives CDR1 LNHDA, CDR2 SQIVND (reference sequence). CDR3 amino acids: CASSLAGGIVNEQFF. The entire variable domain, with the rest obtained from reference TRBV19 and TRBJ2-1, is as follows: DGGITQSPKYLFRKEGQNVTLSCEQNLNHDAMYWYRQDPGQGLRLIYYSQIVNDFQKGDIAEGYSVSREKKESFPLTVTSAQKNPTAFYLCASSLAGGIVNEQFFGPGTRLTVL.

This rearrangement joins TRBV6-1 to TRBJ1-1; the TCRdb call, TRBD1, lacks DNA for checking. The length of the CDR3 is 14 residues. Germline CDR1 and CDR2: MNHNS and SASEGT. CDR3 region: CASTRTGMGTEAFF.

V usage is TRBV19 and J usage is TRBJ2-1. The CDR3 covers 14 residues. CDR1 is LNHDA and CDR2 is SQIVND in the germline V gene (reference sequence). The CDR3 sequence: CASTTTWVSNEQFF.

The chain's CDR3 is CSAHGQGGTEAFF. The chain has TRBV20-1 and TRBJ1-1; TCRdb designates TRBD1, a call that cannot be tested without DNA. Germline-derived CDR1 and CDR2 are DFQATT and SNEGSKA (reference sequence). CDR3 length equals 13 residues.

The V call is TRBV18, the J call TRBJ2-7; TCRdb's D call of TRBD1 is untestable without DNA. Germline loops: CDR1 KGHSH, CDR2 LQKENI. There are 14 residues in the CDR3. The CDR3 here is CASSPSRAAYEQYF.

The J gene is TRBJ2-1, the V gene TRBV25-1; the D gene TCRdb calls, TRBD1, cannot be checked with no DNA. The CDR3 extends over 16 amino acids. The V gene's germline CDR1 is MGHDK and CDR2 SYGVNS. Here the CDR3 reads CASRAGTGASYNEQFF.

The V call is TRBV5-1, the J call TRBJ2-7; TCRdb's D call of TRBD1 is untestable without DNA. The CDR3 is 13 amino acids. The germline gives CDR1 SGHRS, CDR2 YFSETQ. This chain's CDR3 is CASSENRVGEQYF.

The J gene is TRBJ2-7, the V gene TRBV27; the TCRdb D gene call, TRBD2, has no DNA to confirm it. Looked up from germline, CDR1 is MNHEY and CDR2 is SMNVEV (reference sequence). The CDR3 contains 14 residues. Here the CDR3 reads CASSFASDAYEQYF.

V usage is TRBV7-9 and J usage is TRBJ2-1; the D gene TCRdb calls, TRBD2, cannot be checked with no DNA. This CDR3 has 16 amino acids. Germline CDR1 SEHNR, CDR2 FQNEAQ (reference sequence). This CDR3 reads CASSLPRLAGSYEQFF.

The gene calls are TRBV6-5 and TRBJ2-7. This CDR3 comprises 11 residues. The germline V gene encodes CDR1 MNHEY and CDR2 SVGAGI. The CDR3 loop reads CASRQYHEQYF.

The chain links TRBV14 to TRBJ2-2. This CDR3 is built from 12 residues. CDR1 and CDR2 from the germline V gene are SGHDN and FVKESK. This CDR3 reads CASSQGPGELFF.

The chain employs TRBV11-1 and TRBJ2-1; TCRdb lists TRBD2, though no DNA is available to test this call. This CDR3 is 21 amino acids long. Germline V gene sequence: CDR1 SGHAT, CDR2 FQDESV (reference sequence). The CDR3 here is CASSSLPGTSGFSSSYNEQFF.

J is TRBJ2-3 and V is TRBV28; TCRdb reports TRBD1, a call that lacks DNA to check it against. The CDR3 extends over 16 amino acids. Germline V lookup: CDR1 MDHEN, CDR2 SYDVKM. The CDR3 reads CASSTLGQGGVGTQYF.

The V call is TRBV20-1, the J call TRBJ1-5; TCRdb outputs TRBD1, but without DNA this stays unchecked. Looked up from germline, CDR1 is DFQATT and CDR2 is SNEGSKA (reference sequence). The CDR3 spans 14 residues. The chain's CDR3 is CSASLHGGNQPQHF.

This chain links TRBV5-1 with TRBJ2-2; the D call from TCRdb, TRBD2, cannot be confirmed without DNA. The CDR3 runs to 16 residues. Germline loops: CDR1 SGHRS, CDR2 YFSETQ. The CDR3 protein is CASSLVLTRGTGELFF.

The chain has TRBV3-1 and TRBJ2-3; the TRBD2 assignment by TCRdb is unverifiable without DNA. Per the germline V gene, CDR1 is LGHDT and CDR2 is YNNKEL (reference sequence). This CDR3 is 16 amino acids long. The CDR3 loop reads CASSQSGLAGTDTQYF.

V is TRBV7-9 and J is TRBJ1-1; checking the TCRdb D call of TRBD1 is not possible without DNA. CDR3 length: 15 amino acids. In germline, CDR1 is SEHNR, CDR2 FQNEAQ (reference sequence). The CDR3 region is CASRGSQGENTEAFF.